Listed below are T cell receptor beta chains from one sample, sequenced in a study of cytomegalovirus exposure and HLA in healthy donors. Libraries were prepared by immunoSEQ multiplex PCR; TCRdb keeps only in-frame clonotypes and omits some of them. The repertoire holds approximately 99,000 clones, with roughly four fifths as singletons. Sequenced sample: PBMCs. Source of these receptors: a man between 40 and 49 years old in good health and CMV-seropositive. CDR3s include the opening cysteine and the closing phenylalanine or tryptophan. The order of the fields is V gene, clone size, J gene, CDR3 protein. Clone size is given for some rows only: seen once, a few or many times, or a class if the clone is expanded.

v_gene: TRBV10-3
abundance: .
j_gene: TRBJ2-3
CDR3aa: CAISESADSVGDTQYF

v_gene: TRBV11-2
abundance: .
j_gene: TRBJ1-2
CDR3aa: CASSFTQGAIYGYTF

v_gene: TRBV2
abundance: few
j_gene: TRBJ1-2
CDR3aa: CASSDRGYGYTF

v_gene: TRBV18
abundance: .
j_gene: TRBJ1-2
CDR3aa: CASSPGTGLDGYTF

v_gene: TRBV13
abundance: .
j_gene: TRBJ2-7
CDR3aa: CASSPGTGGFEQYF

v_gene: TRBV14
abundance: .
j_gene: TRBJ2-7
CDR3aa: CASSQRTAYEQYF

v_gene: TRBV4-1
abundance: few
j_gene: TRBJ2-4
CDR3aa: CASSQGQGGKNIQYF

v_gene: TRBV9
abundance: once
j_gene: TRBJ2-3
CDR3aa: CASSFDAGYTDTQYF

v_gene: TRBV25-1
abundance: .
j_gene: TRBJ1-6
CDR3aa: CASSHSNRGQNSPLHF

v_gene: TRBV5-1
abundance: .
j_gene: TRBJ2-7
CDR3aa: CASSLLTGTGGAEQYF

v_gene: TRBV2
abundance: .
j_gene: TRBJ2-5
CDR3aa: CASEGTSVQETQYF

v_gene: TRBV19
abundance: .
j_gene: TRBJ1-2
CDR3aa: CASSTSGGVGYGYTF

v_gene: TRBV4-2
abundance: .
j_gene: TRBJ1-3
CDR3aa: CASSQETGFTGNTIYF

v_gene: TRBV5-1
abundance: .
j_gene: TRBJ2-3
CDR3aa: CASSLARGATDTQYF

v_gene: TRBV6-1
abundance: .
j_gene: TRBJ2-7
CDR3aa: CASSEGGTGLYEQYF

v_gene: TRBV2
abundance: .
j_gene: TRBJ1-4
CDR3aa: CASTRVRGEKLFF

v_gene: TRBV7-9
abundance: .
j_gene: TRBJ1-1
CDR3aa: CASSLWGGQGPTEAFF

v_gene: TRBV27
abundance: .
j_gene: TRBJ1-2
CDR3aa: CASRGQTGALYGYTF

v_gene: TRBV5-1
abundance: .
j_gene: TRBJ1-6
CDR3aa: CASSLEDRGRSPLHF

v_gene: TRBV7-2
abundance: .
j_gene: TRBJ2-3
CDR3aa: CASSDLLAGRGDTQYF

v_gene: TRBV10-3
abundance: .
j_gene: TRBJ2-3
CDR3aa: CAISETSGGTDTQYF

v_gene: TRBV18
abundance: once
j_gene: TRBJ2-7
CDR3aa: CASSPSQGSTYEQYF

v_gene: TRBV23-1
abundance: .
j_gene: TRBJ1-3
CDR3aa: CASSAGQNSGNTIYF

v_gene: TRBV14
abundance: .
j_gene: TRBJ2-7
CDR3aa: CASSNRVGSYEQYF

v_gene: TRBV15
abundance: .
j_gene: TRBJ2-5
CDR3aa: CASALSRTSTETQYF

v_gene: TRBV6-5
abundance: .
j_gene: TRBJ2-7
CDR3aa: CASSYGTGVSYEQYF

v_gene: TRBV6-1
abundance: few
j_gene: TRBJ1-6
CDR3aa: CASSGGSNNSPLHF

v_gene: TRBV21-1
abundance: .
j_gene: TRBJ1-1
CDR3aa: CASSKWLKDRIFWNTEAFF

v_gene: TRBV5-1
abundance: .
j_gene: TRBJ2-7
CDR3aa: CASSLIISGRAYEQYF

v_gene: TRBV6-6
abundance: .
j_gene: TRBJ1-6
CDR3aa: CASLVTYNSPLHF

v_gene: TRBV10-1
abundance: .
j_gene: TRBJ2-7
CDR3aa: CASSQGREQYF

v_gene: TRBV14
abundance: .
j_gene: TRBJ2-5
CDR3aa: CASSQLDRVETQYF

v_gene: TRBV19
abundance: .
j_gene: TRBJ2-3
CDR3aa: CASSNPPGDTQYF

v_gene: TRBV7-8
abundance: .
j_gene: TRBJ2-4
CDR3aa: CASSLARTSGGYLAKNIQYF

v_gene: TRBV7-9
abundance: .
j_gene: TRBJ1-1
CDR3aa: CSSSPSRDRNTEAFF

v_gene: TRBV6-6
abundance: .
j_gene: TRBJ1-1
CDR3aa: CASRGTGNTEAFF

v_gene: TRBV5-4
abundance: .
j_gene: TRBJ2-7
CDR3aa: CASSLASGGAYEQYF

v_gene: TRBV5-4
abundance: .
j_gene: TRBJ1-4
CDR3aa: CASSPRGTSNEKLFF

v_gene: TRBV10-3
abundance: once
j_gene: TRBJ2-3
CDR3aa: CAISESGTSGASTDTQYF

v_gene: TRBV7-9
abundance: once
j_gene: TRBJ1-1
CDR3aa: CASRPTGGLNTEAFF

v_gene: TRBV30
abundance: .
j_gene: TRBJ1-1
CDR3aa: CAWSVGPTAEAFF

v_gene: TRBV6-5
abundance: .
j_gene: TRBJ1-2
CDR3aa: CASSPHPSESYGYTF

v_gene: TRBV18
abundance: few
j_gene: TRBJ2-1
CDR3aa: CASLGTSGSSYNEQFF

v_gene: TRBV11-2
abundance: .
j_gene: TRBJ2-7
CDR3aa: CASAGLAGSYEQYF

v_gene: TRBV7-3
abundance: .
j_gene: TRBJ1-2
CDR3aa: CASSVQGGYGYTF

v_gene: TRBV10-3
abundance: .
j_gene: TRBJ2-1
CDR3aa: CAITRGQGYNEQFF

v_gene: TRBV2
abundance: .
j_gene: TRBJ2-7
CDR3aa: CASLPGLARYEQYF

v_gene: TRBV7-9
abundance: .
j_gene: TRBJ2-7
CDR3aa: CASRRTASSYEQYF

v_gene: TRBV28
abundance: .
j_gene: TRBJ2-6
CDR3aa: CASSFRGATSNVLTF